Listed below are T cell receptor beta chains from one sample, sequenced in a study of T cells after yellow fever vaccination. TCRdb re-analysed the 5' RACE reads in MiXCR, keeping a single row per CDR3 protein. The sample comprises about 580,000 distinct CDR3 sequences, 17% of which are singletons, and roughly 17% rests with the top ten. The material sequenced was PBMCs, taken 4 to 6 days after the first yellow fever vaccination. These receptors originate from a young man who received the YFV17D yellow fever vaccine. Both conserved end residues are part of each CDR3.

CDR3 protein: CASSPPKVSPLANTEAFF
J gene: TRBJ1-1
V gene: TRBV18

CDR3 protein: CASSQKWMVNTEAFF
J gene: TRBJ1-1
V gene: TRBV4-1

CDR3 protein: CASSHTQETQYF
J gene: TRBJ2-5
V gene: TRBV3-1

CDR3 protein: CASSLKFGQGWQPQHF
J gene: TRBJ1-5
V gene: TRBV12-3/TRBV12-4

CDR3 protein: CASSVEAGGLYNEQFF
J gene: TRBJ2-1
V gene: TRBV9

CDR3 protein: CASSLAVHYEQYF
J gene: TRBJ2-7
V gene: TRBV7-9

CDR3 protein: CASSELGQGFLGNQPQHF
J gene: TRBJ1-5
V gene: TRBV2

CDR3 protein: CASSLALGANVLTF
J gene: TRBJ2-6
V gene: TRBV5-1

CDR3 protein: CASSPTTRGETQYF
J gene: TRBJ2-5
V gene: TRBV18

CDR3 protein: CASSWTDLNTEAFF
J gene: TRBJ1-1
V gene: TRBV6-5

CDR3 protein: CASSPYIPDSGGAAFF
J gene: TRBJ1-1
V gene: TRBV7-2

CDR3 protein: CASSLWGRGGSNQPQHF
J gene: TRBJ1-5
V gene: TRBV7-2

CDR3 protein: CASSSETSTNSPLHF
J gene: TRBJ1-6
V gene: TRBV4-2

CDR3 protein: CASNPGLNTGELFF
J gene: TRBJ2-2
V gene: TRBV2

CDR3 protein: CASSQYPPGGNTGELFF
J gene: TRBJ2-2
V gene: TRBV3-1

CDR3 protein: CASSEGEDQPQHF
J gene: TRBJ1-5
V gene: TRBV3-1

CDR3 protein: CASSLTGQGRSPLHF
J gene: TRBJ1-6
V gene: TRBV5-1

CDR3 protein: CASSPGTGDEKLFF
J gene: TRBJ1-4
V gene: TRBV4-1

CDR3 protein: CASSNPDRGPGGYTF
J gene: TRBJ1-2
V gene: TRBV5-1

CDR3 protein: CSARSQGDVGYTF
J gene: TRBJ1-2
V gene: TRBV20-1

CDR3 protein: CASSLGGQAGSYTF
J gene: TRBJ1-2
V gene: TRBV7-2

CDR3 protein: CASSPSVRVTDTQYF
J gene: TRBJ2-3
V gene: TRBV5-1

CDR3 protein: CSATRTSSSYEQYF
J gene: TRBJ2-7
V gene: TRBV20-1

CDR3 protein: CASSLAHRDPSYEQYF
J gene: TRBJ2-7
V gene: TRBV12-3/TRBV12-4

CDR3 protein: CSVSGVLDQPQHF
J gene: TRBJ1-5
V gene: TRBV20-1

CDR3 protein: CASSQDGGYSPLHF
J gene: TRBJ1-6
V gene: TRBV4-1

CDR3 protein: CATSDFSGAFF
J gene: TRBJ1-1
V gene: TRBV24-1